This TCR beta chain was profiled in a study of spatial heterogeneity in lung cancer. General study findings and limits: Circulating ubiquitous expanded tumor TCRs were observed more frequently at resection than at follow-up.

V was cut by 2 bases and J by 7 bases, with 8 bases left in between. The CDR3 has 13 amino acids. Germline CDR1 and CDR2: SNHLY and FYNNEI. Time point indicated: sample taken at primary tumor resection. Researchers sequenced whole RNA taken from tumor, nontumor lung or frozen PBMC without sorting. The cohort: approximately 66 early-stage, untreated non-small cell lung cancer patients. The sample holds many counts of this clonotype. Its antigen is undetermined. TCRdb analysed the 5' RACE reads with MiXCR anew, one entry per CDR3 protein. The sample shows almost 75,000 distinct CDR3 sequences, 10% to 15% of them seen only once.

The TCR comes from a male donor with early-stage non-small cell lung cancer. Sequenced material: PBMCs, taken at surgery. The chain combines TRBV2 with TRBJ2-2; D remains ambiguous. The CDR3 loop reads CASSEQGHGELFF. The CDR3 DNA follows: TGTGCCAGCAGTGAACAAGGGCACGGGGAGCTGTTTTTT.